Listed below are T cell receptor beta chains from one sample, sequenced in a study of cytotoxic CD8 clonotypes in ibrutinib-treated CLL. Assay used: immunoSEQ multiplex PCR; TCRdb lists only in-frame clones, some missing. Of 40,000 to 50,000 clones in the sample, roughly three fifths are singletons; the top ten hold 25% to 35%. This sample comprised PBMCs, obtained after 24 months of ibrutinib treatment. The receptor set was obtained from a human donor with chronic lymphocytic leukemia. The CDR3 runs from the conserved cysteine through the conserved F or W. A D gene is named only where the DNA matches it firmly. Expanded clones get a size class; other rows say once, few or many, or leave the size out.

j_gene: TRBJ2-5; abundance: .; d_gene: .; v_gene: TRBV5-1; CDR3nt: TGCGCCAGCAGCTTAGACAGTCGCCAAGAGACCCAGTACTTC; CDR3aa: CASSLDSRQETQYF
j_gene: TRBJ2-2; abundance: .; d_gene: .; v_gene: TRBV5-1; CDR3nt: TGCGCCAGCAGCTCGGGACATAGCGGGGAGCTGTTTTTT; CDR3aa: CASSSGHSGELFF
j_gene: TRBJ2-3; abundance: .; d_gene: TRBD2; v_gene: TRBV2; CDR3nt: TGTGCCAGCACGCGACTAGCGGGGGGGCGCGATACGCAGTATTTT; CDR3aa: CASTRLAGGRDTQYF
j_gene: TRBJ2-6; abundance: .; d_gene: .; v_gene: TRBV5-1; CDR3nt: TGCGCCAGCAGCTCTTTCAACTCTGGGGCCAACGTCCTGACTTTC; CDR3aa: CASSSFNSGANVLTF
j_gene: TRBJ1-2; abundance: .; d_gene: TRBD1; v_gene: TRBV7-9; CDR3nt: TGTGCCAGCAGCCTCGGGACAGCCTATGGCTACACCTTC; CDR3aa: CASSLGTAYGYTF
j_gene: TRBJ1-6; abundance: .; d_gene: .; v_gene: TRBV25-1; CDR3nt: TGTGCCAGCAGTGAAACAGGGATGGGCTCACCCCTCCACTTT; CDR3aa: CASSETGMGSPLHF
j_gene: TRBJ2-2; abundance: .; d_gene: TRBD2; v_gene: TRBV5-1; CDR3nt: TGCGCCAGCAGCTTGGCTAGCGGGGGAGCCGGGGAGCTGTTTTTT; CDR3aa: CASSLASGGAGELFF
j_gene: TRBJ1-2; abundance: medium-sized; d_gene: TRBD1; v_gene: TRBV25-1; CDR3nt: TGTGCCAGCAGTCCGGGACAGGGAGACTATGGCTACACCTTC; CDR3aa: CASSPGQGDYGYTF
j_gene: TRBJ1-2; abundance: .; d_gene: .; v_gene: TRBV6-5; CDR3nt: TGTGCCAGCAGGAGGACGGGCATGGATCATGGCTACACCTTC; CDR3aa: CASRRTGMDHGYTF
j_gene: TRBJ1-5; abundance: .; d_gene: .; v_gene: TRBV2; CDR3nt: TGTGCCAGCAGTAAGGGGGGTACGAGCAATCAGCCCCAGCATTTT; CDR3aa: CASSKGGTSNQPQHF
j_gene: TRBJ2-7; abundance: .; d_gene: .; v_gene: TRBV6-1; CDR3nt: TGTGCCAGCAGTGAACATGCCATCAACCCGTACTTC; CDR3aa: CASSEHAINPYF
j_gene: TRBJ2-7; abundance: once; d_gene: .; v_gene: TRBV7-9; CDR3nt: TGTGCCAGCAGCTTTATCGATTTAAGAGGGGACGAGCAGTACTTC; CDR3aa: CASSFIDLRGDEQYF
j_gene: TRBJ2-2; abundance: few; d_gene: TRBD2; v_gene: TRBV5-6; CDR3nt: TGTGCCAGCAGCTTGGGACTAGCGGAGAACACCGGGGAGCTGTTTTTT; CDR3aa: CASSLGLAENTGELFF
j_gene: TRBJ2-7; abundance: .; d_gene: TRBD1; v_gene: TRBV10-3; CDR3nt: TGTGCCATCAGCCCGGGACAGGGTTTATACGAGCAGTACTTC; CDR3aa: CAISPGQGLYEQYF
j_gene: TRBJ2-1; abundance: .; d_gene: .; v_gene: TRBV6-1; CDR3nt: TGTGCCAGCAGCTCGCTACGAGAGCAGTTCTTC; CDR3aa: CASSSLREQFF
j_gene: TRBJ2-7; abundance: .; d_gene: .; v_gene: TRBV29-1; CDR3nt: TGCAGCGTGCGGGACGGACCCTACGAGCAGTACTTC; CDR3aa: CSVRDGPYEQYF
j_gene: TRBJ1-1; abundance: few; d_gene: .; v_gene: TRBV19; CDR3nt: TGTGCCAGTAGTATGCATGGGACTGAAGCTTTCTTT; CDR3aa: CASSMHGTEAFF
j_gene: TRBJ2-2; abundance: .; d_gene: .; v_gene: TRBV5-6; CDR3nt: TGTGCCAGCAGCTTGGCAGTTAGCGGGGAGCTGTTTTTT; CDR3aa: CASSLAVSGELFF
j_gene: TRBJ2-5; abundance: .; d_gene: TRBD1; v_gene: TRBV7-2; CDR3nt: TGTGCCAGCAGCCCGCAAGGGGGCAGTCCCGAGACCCAGTACTTC; CDR3aa: CASSPQGGSPETQYF
j_gene: TRBJ2-2; abundance: .; d_gene: .; v_gene: TRBV4-1; CDR3nt: TGCGCCAGCAGCCAAGTGGCAGGGCGGACCGGGGAGCTGTTTTTT; CDR3aa: CASSQVAGRTGELFF
j_gene: TRBJ2-5; abundance: .; d_gene: .; v_gene: TRBV7-6; CDR3nt: TGTGCCAGCAGCTCCAGGGTCGCCCAAGAGACCCAGTACTTC; CDR3aa: CASSSRVAQETQYF
j_gene: TRBJ2-7; abundance: .; d_gene: .; v_gene: TRBV20-1; CDR3nt: TGCAGTGCTAGCCGACAGTACGAGCAGTACTTC; CDR3aa: CSASRQYEQYF
j_gene: TRBJ1-6; abundance: once; d_gene: .; v_gene: TRBV14; CDR3nt: TGTGCCAGCAGCCAAGGAGTATCAAATTCACCCCTCCACTTT; CDR3aa: CASSQGVSNSPLHF
j_gene: TRBJ1-2; abundance: many; d_gene: .; v_gene: TRBV6-1; CDR3nt: TGTGCCAGCAGTGATGGGCCGGCCATTGGCTACACCTTC; CDR3aa: CASSDGPAIGYTF
j_gene: TRBJ2-1; abundance: .; d_gene: .; v_gene: TRBV7-9; CDR3nt: TGTGCCAGCAGCTCCGAGTACACTGAGCAGTTCTTC; CDR3aa: CASSSEYTEQFF
j_gene: TRBJ2-7; abundance: .; d_gene: .; v_gene: TRBV6-5; CDR3nt: TGTGCCACAGACATAGAGCAGTACTTC; CDR3aa: CATDIEQYF
j_gene: TRBJ2-5; abundance: .; d_gene: TRBD2; v_gene: TRBV5-6; CDR3nt: TGTGCCAGCAGCCCGGGGGGGAACCAAGAGACCCAGTACTTC; CDR3aa: CASSPGGNQETQYF
j_gene: TRBJ2-1; abundance: .; d_gene: TRBD1; v_gene: TRBV15; CDR3nt: TGTGCCACCAGCAAACGGACAGGGGTGAATGAGCAGTTCTTC; CDR3aa: CATSKRTGVNEQFF
j_gene: TRBJ2-5; abundance: few; d_gene: TRBD2; v_gene: TRBV5-1; CDR3nt: TGCGCCAGCAGCTTGGCCGCGCGGGGGGGCCAGCAAGAGACCCAGTACTTC; CDR3aa: CASSLAARGGQQETQYF
j_gene: TRBJ1-2; abundance: .; d_gene: TRBD1; v_gene: TRBV2; CDR3nt: TGTGCCAGCACTAGGACAGGGGACGGCTACACCTTC; CDR3aa: CASTRTGDGYTF
j_gene: TRBJ1-1; abundance: .; d_gene: .; v_gene: TRBV6-5; CDR3nt: TGTGCCAGCAGTTACGCTCAGACAGCCAACACTGAAGCTTTCTTT; CDR3aa: CASSYAQTANTEAFF
j_gene: TRBJ1-2; abundance: .; d_gene: .; v_gene: TRBV18; CDR3nt: TGTGCCAGCTCACCACCCGACCGAGTGGGGGGCTACACCTTC; CDR3aa: CASSPPDRVGGYTF
j_gene: TRBJ2-3; abundance: .; d_gene: TRBD2; v_gene: TRBV4-2; CDR3nt: TGTGCCAGCAGGGCTAGCGGGAGCACAGATACGCAGTATTTT; CDR3aa: CASRASGSTDTQYF
j_gene: TRBJ2-6; abundance: .; d_gene: .; v_gene: TRBV5-4; CDR3nt: TGTGCCAGCAGCTTGGAGGGGACTGGGGCCAACGTCCTGACTTTC; CDR3aa: CASSLEGTGANVLTF
j_gene: TRBJ2-3; abundance: .; d_gene: TRBD2; v_gene: TRBV7-8; CDR3nt: TGTGCCAGCAGCTTAGCGGCTAGCGGGGGGACAGATACGCAGTATTTT; CDR3aa: CASSLAASGGTDTQYF
j_gene: TRBJ1-1; abundance: .; d_gene: .; v_gene: TRBV19; CDR3nt: TGTGCCAGCCGGCTCTCAGGGAGATCGCGCATGAACACTGAAGCTTTCTTT; CDR3aa: CASRLSGRSRMNTEAFF
j_gene: TRBJ2-7; abundance: .; d_gene: .; v_gene: TRBV7-4; CDR3nt: TGTGCCAGCAGCTTAGGGGTGGGGGCCACCTACGAGCAGTACTTC; CDR3aa: CASSLGVGATYEQYF
j_gene: TRBJ1-6; abundance: .; d_gene: .; v_gene: TRBV6-6; CDR3nt: TGTGCCAGCAGTTACGCTGGCTCCTATAATTCACCCCTCCACTTT; CDR3aa: CASSYAGSYNSPLHF
j_gene: TRBJ2-7; abundance: .; d_gene: TRBD2; v_gene: TRBV29-1; CDR3nt: TGCAGCGTTGCCGGGACTAACCTTTACGAGCAGTACTTC; CDR3aa: CSVAGTNLYEQYF
j_gene: TRBJ2-7; abundance: .; d_gene: .; v_gene: TRBV6-1; CDR3nt: TGTGCCAGCAGTTACGTAGGAGAGCAGTACTTC; CDR3aa: CASSYVGEQYF
j_gene: TRBJ2-5; abundance: .; d_gene: TRBD2; v_gene: TRBV9; CDR3nt: TGTGCCAGCAGCGTAGGAGCGGGGGGGCCGGAGACCCAGTACTTC; CDR3aa: CASSVGAGGPETQYF
j_gene: TRBJ1-3; abundance: .; d_gene: .; v_gene: TRBV18; CDR3nt: TGTGCCAGCTCACCGAGCGGGCCAGGGAATGGAAACACCATATATTTT; CDR3aa: CASSPSGPGNGNTIYF
j_gene: TRBJ2-5; abundance: few; d_gene: TRBD2; v_gene: TRBV5-1; CDR3nt: TGCGCCAGCAGCTTGGCGGGACTAGCGGCAGAGACCCAGTACTTC; CDR3aa: CASSLAGLAAETQYF
j_gene: TRBJ2-1; abundance: .; d_gene: .; v_gene: TRBV7-9; CDR3nt: TGTGCCAGCAGCATTAGCGTTAATGAGCAGTTCTTC; CDR3aa: CASSISVNEQFF
j_gene: TRBJ2-2; abundance: .; d_gene: .; v_gene: TRBV6-5; CDR3nt: TGTGCCAGCAGTTTCCCCGGGAAAAACACCGGGGAGCTGTTTTTT; CDR3aa: CASSFPGKNTGELFF
j_gene: TRBJ1-4; abundance: .; d_gene: .; v_gene: TRBV13; CDR3nt: TGTGCCAGCAGCGTAGGTAGCGGCTATAATGAAAAACTGTTTTTT; CDR3aa: CASSVGSGYNEKLFF
j_gene: TRBJ2-3; abundance: once; d_gene: .; v_gene: TRBV9; CDR3nt: TGTGCCAGCAGCGTAGCAGAAGGAGATACGCAGTATTTT; CDR3aa: CASSVAEGDTQYF
j_gene: TRBJ2-1; abundance: many; d_gene: .; v_gene: TRBV14; CDR3nt: TGTGCCAGCAGCCAAGAACTAGCTTACAATGAGCAGTTCTTC; CDR3aa: CASSQELAYNEQFF
j_gene: TRBJ2-3; abundance: .; d_gene: TRBD1; v_gene: TRBV5-1; CDR3nt: TGCGCCAGCAGCATAGACAGGGCCGATACGCAGTATTTT; CDR3aa: CASSIDRADTQYF
j_gene: TRBJ2-3; abundance: .; d_gene: TRBD2; v_gene: TRBV25-1; CDR3nt: TGTGCCAGCAGTACACGGACTAGCGGGGGGATTCAAGCGCAGTATTTT; CDR3aa: CASSTRTSGGIQAQYF